The T cell receptor beta chain under discussion was sequenced for a study of metastatic and nonmetastatic thyroid tumors. As for the study in general: Across peripheral blood and tumor or nodule tissue samples taken from malignant and benign thyroid patients, the repertoires were compared with one another. Study-level results: Malignant thyroid tumors reportedly had TCR beta diversity that was significantly higher than in benign nodules, in blood and tumor.

Prior to thyroid surgery, none of the patients had received any treatment. The CDR3 consists of 13 residues. Trimming cost V 1 base and J 10 bases; bases outside gene matches: 4. CDR1 is MNHEY and CDR2 is SVGEGT in the germline V gene. This clone was picked up a small number of times. The antigen is undetermined. A much larger clonotype is one base distant, so this may be a read error. TCRdb reassembled clones from the PCR reads with MiXCR. The sample lists fewer than 100,000 clones; just under 15% were seen once. The sequencing sample was made of blood. The chain recombines TRBV6-2 or TRBV6-3 with TRBJ2-1; the match to TRBD1 covers 7 bases. The sequence came from a female donor with papillary thyroid cancer or a benign thyroid nodule (not recorded which). Some clones in this sample may be carry-over from other donors' samples. CDR3 amino acids: CASSYWDSYEQFF. For the CDR3, the DNA is TGTGCCAGCAGTTACTGGGACAGCTACGAGCAGTTCTTC.